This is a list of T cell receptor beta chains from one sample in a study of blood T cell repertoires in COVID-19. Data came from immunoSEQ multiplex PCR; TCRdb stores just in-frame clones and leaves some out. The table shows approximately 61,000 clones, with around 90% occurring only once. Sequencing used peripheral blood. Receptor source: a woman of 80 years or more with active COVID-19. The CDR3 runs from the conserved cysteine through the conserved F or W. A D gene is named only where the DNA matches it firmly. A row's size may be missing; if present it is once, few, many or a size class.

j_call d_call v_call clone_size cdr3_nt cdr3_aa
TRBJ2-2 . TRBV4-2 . TGTGCCAGCAGCCAAGAACGGACAACCCCCGGGGAGCTGTTTTTT CASSQERTTPGELFF
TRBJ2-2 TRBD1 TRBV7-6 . TGTGCCAGCAGCCCGGGGACAGACACCGGGGAGCTGTTTTTT CASSPGTDTGELFF
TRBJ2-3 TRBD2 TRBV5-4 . TGTGCCAGCAGTCGGGGTAGCGGGGGGGGCACAGATACGCAGTATTTT CASSRGSGGGTDTQYF
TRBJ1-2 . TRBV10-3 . TGTGCCATCAGTGCCCCAGGGAACTATGGCTACACCTTC CAISAPGNYGYTF
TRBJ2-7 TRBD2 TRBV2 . TGTGCCAGCAGTGCCGAGCGGGGGGTCTCCTACGAGCAGTACTTC CASSAERGVSYEQYF
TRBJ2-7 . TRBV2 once TGTGCCAGCAGGCAGGGGACGGACTCCTACGAGCAGTACTTC CASRQGTDSYEQYF
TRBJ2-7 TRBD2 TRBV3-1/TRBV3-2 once TGTGCCAGCAGCCAAGATGTGGTTAATAGCGGGGGCTCCTACGAGCAGTACTTC CASSQDVVNSGGSYEQYF
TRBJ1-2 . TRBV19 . TGTGCCAGTCAATCAGGGGCAGCTAACTATGGCTACACCTTC CASQSGAANYGYTF
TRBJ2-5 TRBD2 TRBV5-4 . TGTGCCAGCAGCTCCTCGGTCGAGCGGGGTGGGACCCAGTACTTC CASSSSVERGGTQYF
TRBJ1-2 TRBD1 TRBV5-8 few TGTGCCAGCAGCTTCACAGGGGTCGACTATGGCTACACCTTC CASSFTGVDYGYTF
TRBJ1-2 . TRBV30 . TGTGCCTGGAGTAATATCGACAGGTACTATGGCTACACCTTC CAWSNIDRYYGYTF
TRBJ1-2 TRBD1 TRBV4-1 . TGCGCCAGCAGCCCGTCCCGGGACAGGGGACGGGGCTATGGCTACACCTTC CASSPSRDRGRGYGYTF
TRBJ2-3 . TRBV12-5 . TGTGCTAGTGGTCTAAGTGGCACAGATACGCAGTATTTT CASGLSGTDTQYF
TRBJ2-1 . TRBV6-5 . TGTGCCAGCAGTCGACTAGATCGGAATGAGCAGTTCTTC CASSRLDRNEQFF
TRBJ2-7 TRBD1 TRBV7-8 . TGTGCCAGCAGCATCCGGGACAGCTCCTACGAGCAGTACTTC CASSIRDSSYEQYF
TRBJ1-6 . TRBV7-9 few TGTGCCAGCAGCTTTGGGACTCTTAATTCACCCCTCCACTTT CASSFGTLNSPLHF
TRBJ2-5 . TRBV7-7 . TGTGCTAGCAGCTTTGATTTGCAGCAAGAGACCCAGTACTTC CASSFDLQQETQYF
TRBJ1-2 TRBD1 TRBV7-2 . TGTGCCAGCAGCCGCGGACAGGGGGCAGGGGGCTACACCTTC CASSRGQGAGGYTF
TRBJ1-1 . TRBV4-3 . TGCGCCAGCAGCCAAGTAGGCCAGGGAATTAAAGCTTTCTTT CASSQVGQGIKAFF
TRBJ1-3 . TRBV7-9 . TGTGCCAGCTCTCCTTCGGGCGGGAACACCATATATTTT CASSPSGGNTIYF
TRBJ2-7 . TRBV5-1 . TGCGCCAGCAGCCCGGACCCCGGGATCTACGAGCAGTACTTC CASSPDPGIYEQYF
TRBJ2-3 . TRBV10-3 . TGTGCCATCAGTCTTAGCGGAGGGGGCCCAGATACGCAGTATTTT CAISLSGGGPDTQYF
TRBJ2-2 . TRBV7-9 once TGTGCCAGCCCCATCTGGGGCCTCGGAACCGGGGAGCTGTTTTTT CASPIWGLGTGELFF
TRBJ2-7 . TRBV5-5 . TGTGCCAGCAGCTTGGGTTGGGGCAGGGGCGCCTACGAGCAGTACTTC CASSLGWGRGAYEQYF
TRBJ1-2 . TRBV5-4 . TGTGCCAGCAGCTTAAGAGGGTTGGGCTACACCTTC CASSLRGLGYTF
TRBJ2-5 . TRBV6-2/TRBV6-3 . TGTGCCAGCAGTTGGCGGGCTACTCAAGAGACCCAGTACTTC CASSWRATQETQYF
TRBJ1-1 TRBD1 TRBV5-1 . TGCGCCAGCAGCGGACAGGGGCCGGGGACTGAAGCTTTCTTT CASSGQGPGTEAFF
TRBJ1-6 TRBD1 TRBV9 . TGTGCCAGCAGCGTAGGACCGGGACAGGATAATTCACCCCTCCACTTT CASSVGPGQDNSPLHF
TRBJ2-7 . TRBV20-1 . TGCAGTGCTAGTTCGGGGGATAGGGAGCAGTACTTC CSASSGDREQYF
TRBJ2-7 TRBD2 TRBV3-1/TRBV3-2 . TGTGCCAGCAGCCAAGAGGGACTAGCTCTTTCCGGCGAGCAGTACTTC CASSQEGLALSGEQYF
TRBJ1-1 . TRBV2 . TGTGCCAGCAGTGAAGGCGCGGGCCGAAACACTGAAGCTTTCTTT CASSEGAGRNTEAFF
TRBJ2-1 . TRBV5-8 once TGTGCCAGCAGCTTGAGGGGGGGCCGCTACAATGAGCAGTTCTTC CASSLRGGRYNEQFF
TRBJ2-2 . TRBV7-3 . TGTGCCAGCAGCTTAATGGGGCAGCTTCGGTACGGCGGGGAGCTGTTTTTT CASSLMGQLRYGGELFF
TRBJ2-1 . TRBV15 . TGTGCCACCAGCAGAGATCGGGATGAGCAGTTCTTC CATSRDRDEQFF
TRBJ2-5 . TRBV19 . TGTGCCAGTAGGAGCCCTCAAGAGACCCAGTACTTC CASRSPQETQYF
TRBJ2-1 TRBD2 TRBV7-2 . TGTGCCAGCAGCTCACAGCGGGGGGGCTTCGTGGGGCAGTTCTTC CASSSQRGGFVGQFF
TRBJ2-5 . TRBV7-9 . TGTGCCAGCAGCTTAGGAGGCGTGGAGACCCAGTACTTC CASSLGGVETQYF
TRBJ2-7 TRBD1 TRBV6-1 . TGTGCCAGCAGTGAAATGGGACAGGCCTTCTCCGAGCAGTACTTC CASSEMGQAFSEQYF
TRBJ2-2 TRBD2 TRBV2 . TGTGCCAGCCTACCAGGACTAGCGGGGTACACCGGGGAGCTGTTTTTT CASLPGLAGYTGELFF
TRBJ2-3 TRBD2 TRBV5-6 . TGTGCCAGCAGCCTAGCGGGGGGGCGTACAGATACGCAGTATTTT CASSLAGGRTDTQYF
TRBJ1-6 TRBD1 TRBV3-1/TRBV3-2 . TGTGCCAGCAGCCCCCGCCGGGACAGGGATAATTCACCCCTCCACTTT CASSPRRDRDNSPLHF
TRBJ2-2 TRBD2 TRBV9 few TGTGCCAGCAGCGTCGAAGCGGGGGGGCCCGACACCGGGGAGCTGTTTTTT CASSVEAGGPDTGELFF
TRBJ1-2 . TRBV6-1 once TGTGCCAGCAGTGATCAGGGTTCCTATGGCTACACCTTC CASSDQGSYGYTF
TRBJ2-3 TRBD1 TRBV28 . TGTGCCAGCAGTTCCCCCCAGGGGGCTGGGAATCAGCCCCAGTATTTT CASSSPQGAGNQPQYF
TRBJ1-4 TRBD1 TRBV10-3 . TGTGCCATCAGTGGGGGACAGGGGGCACCAACTAATGAAAAACTGTTTTTT CAISGGQGAPTNEKLFF